This entry describes one T cell receptor beta chain. Only in-frame clones appear in the TCRdb table, and some are missing; sequencing was by immunoSEQ multiplex PCR. The sample has some 45,000 clones; around four fifths are singletons. This sample stems from a study of control samples from healthy donors and cancer patients. Germline loops: CDR1 MNHNY, CDR2 SVGAGI (reference sequence). The germline V and J ends were trimmed by 2 bases and 0 bases, with 14 bases remaining between them. The length of the CDR3 is 16 residues. The receptor was isolated from a man between 60 and 70 years old in good health. Source material: blood. V and J are TRBV6-6 and TRBJ2-7; D gene uncertain. The CDR3 DNA follows: TGTGCCAGCAGTTACACTTCCGGAAGACCCTCCTACGAGCAGTACTTC. Translation: CASSYTSGRPSYEQYF.